The 8 T cell receptor beta chains presented below share a single source sample, sequenced in a study of cytomegalovirus exposure and HLA in healthy donors. The primer mix had 60 Vbeta and 13 Jbeta primers. Clones were read by immunoSEQ multiplex PCR, and TCRdb kept only the in-frame ones, dropping some. This table has about 160,000 clones, 80% appearing once. Sequencing was carried out using PBMCs. Every receptor here comes from a man aged 18 to 29 in good health and CMV-seropositive.

J is TRBJ2-5 and V is TRBV21-1; the table's D call of TRBD2 was not tested on the DNA. TRBV21-1 is tagged as a pseudogene. CDR3 size: 17 residues. The CDR3 DNA sequence: TGTGCCAGCAGCAAACGGTTTAGCGGGGGGGAACAAGAGACCCAGTACTTC. It translates to CASSKRFSGGEQETQYF.

The chain recombines TRBV9 with TRBJ1-4; 9 nucleotides agree with TRBD1. The J segment lost 8 bases and the V segment lost 5 bases, leaving 10 bases of the junction unmatched. Germline V gene data show CDR1 as SGDLS and CDR2 as YYNGEE. The CDR3 covers 15 residues. CDR3 DNA: TGTGCCAGCAGTAGGGGACAGGGCTCTTTCGAAAAACTGTTTTTT. The encoded protein is CASSRGQGSFEKLFF.

This clone occurred once. The chain couples TRBV6-1 to TRBJ1-1; 8 nucleotides line up with TRBD1. Germline-derived CDR1 and CDR2 are MNHNS and SASEGT. This CDR3 comprises 14 residues. The V segment lost 4 bases and the J segment 1 base; nucleotides outside the gene matches: 2. This CDR3 is CASSGQGSNTEAFF. For the CDR3, the DNA is TGTGCCAGCAGTGGACAGGGGTCGAACACTGAAGCTTTCTTT.

The chain is built from TRBV6-5 and TRBJ1-4, with unresolved D. Per the germline V gene, CDR1 is MNHEY and CDR2 is SVGAGI. The V end was cut by 0 bases, the J end by 7 bases, with 9 bases between. The CDR3 contains 14 residues. CDR3 DNA sequence: TGTGCCAGCAGTTACTCTCTCGGGGTTGAAAAACTGTTTTTT. Translating gives CASSYSLGVEKLFF.

The rearrangement links TRBV27 to TRBJ1-1; D is perhaps TRBD1 (6 bases). V was cut by 0 bases and J by 13 bases, with 18 bases left in between. The CDR3 covers 14 residues. Germline V gene lookup returns CDR1 MNHEY and CDR2 SMNVEV (reference sequence). DNA for the CDR3: TGTGCCAGCAGTTTATCTTGGACAGATCCCCGGATTTTCTTT. Translating it yields CASSLSWTDPRIFF.

This clone was seen a single time. The J gene is TRBJ2-5, the V gene TRBV6-5; 11 nucleotides align to TRBD2. The germline V gene encodes CDR1 MNHEY and CDR2 SVGAGI. The CDR3 sequence is 13 residues long. Trimming cost V 6 bases and J 6 bases; bases outside gene matches: 3. In DNA form, the CDR3 reads TGTGCCAGCAGGCTAGCGGGGGGTCAGACCCAGTACTTC. Translated: CASRLAGGQTQYF.

The DNA for the CDR3 is TGTGCCAGCAGCGAGGACACGATGAACACTGAAGCTTTCTTT. This codes for CASSEDTMNTEAFF. V usage is TRBV11-2 and J usage is TRBJ1-1, with D perhaps TRBD1 (5 bases). The CDR3 contains 14 residues. Germline lookup yields CDR1 SGHAT and CDR2 FQNNGV. V was pared by 5 bases and J by 0 bases, with 10 bases between.

The V call is TRBV4-2, the J call TRBJ1-6; no firm D call. This CDR3 is 13 amino acids long. CDR1 and CDR2 (germline): LGHNA, YNFKEQ. V gave up 7 bases and J gave up 6 bases, with 10 bases separating them. Here the CDR3 DNA reads TGTGCCAGCACGCGAGATACTAATTCACCCCTCCACTTT. Translating it yields CASTRDTNSPLHF.